A selection of T cell receptor beta chains follows, all from one sample in a study of neoadjuvant anti-PD-1 for oral cavity cancer. The repertoire was sequenced with immunoSEQ multiplex PCR; TCRdb's copy has only in-frame clones and lacks some. The data contain approximately 13,000 clones, approximately 74% of them seen just once; the ten biggest clones take up around 3%. The specimen comprised PBMCs, sampled after nivolumab (anti-PD-1) treatment. The source of these receptors is a person aged 35 to 85 with oral cavity squamous cell carcinoma. Both conserved end residues are part of each CDR3. A D gene is named only where the DNA matches it firmly. Some rows have no size entry. The others give once, few or many, or a class for an expanded clone.

TRBV23-1,TRBJ1-4,TRBD1,NA,CASSPFDSGGALRKLFF,TGCGCCAGCAGTCCCTTTGACTCAGGGGGCGCGCTGAGAAAACTGTTTTTT
TRBV29-1,TRBJ1-5,NA,few,CSVGTTLGGQPQHF,TGCAGCGTTGGGACAACCCTGGGAGGACAGCCCCAGCATTTT
TRBV5-1,TRBJ2-7,TRBD2,NA,CASSLAGGTRGRLGWNEQYF,TGCGCCAGCAGCTTGGCCGGCGGGACTAGAGGGCGATTGGGGTGGAACGAGCAGTACTTC
TRBV29-1,TRBJ2-7,TRBD1,NA,CSVGRSSQDRLPAEQYF,TGCAGCGTTGGAAGATCTTCCCAGGACAGGCTGCCGGCCGAGCAGTACTTC
TRBV29-1,TRBJ2-7,NA,NA,CSVRAGGTYEQYF,TGCAGCGTTAGGGCAGGGGGGACCTACGAGCAGTACTTC
TRBV30,TRBJ2-2,NA,few,CAWSGQVRPGELFF,TGTGCCTGGAGTGGACAGGTGCGCCCCGGGGAGCTGTTTTTT
TRBV30,TRBJ1-4,NA,NA,CAWSPGHEKLFF,TGTGCCTGGAGTCCGGGTCATGAAAAACTGTTTTTT
TRBV7-3,TRBJ2-2,TRBD1,NA,CASSLYARGPANTGELFF,TGTGCCAGCAGCTTATATGCCAGGGGGCCCGCGAACACCGGGGAGCTGTTTTTT
TRBV7-3,TRBJ2-5,NA,NA,CASSSTREETQYF,TGTGCCAGCAGCTCGACTAGGGAAGAGACCCAGTACTTC
TRBV5-1,TRBJ2-5,TRBD2,NA,CASSLGLAGRETQYF,TGCGCCAGCAGCTTGGGTCTAGCGGGAAGGGAGACCCAGTACTTC
TRBV6-5,TRBJ2-3,TRBD2,NA,CASSYAGGTLGDTQYF,TGTGCCAGCAGTTATGCGGGAGGGACGTTGGGAGATACGCAGTATTTT
TRBV6-6,TRBJ2-1,TRBD2,NA,CASRPRLAGDNEQFF,TGTGCCAGCAGACCACGACTAGCGGGTGACAATGAGCAGTTCTTC
TRBV7-7,TRBJ2-3,TRBD2,once,CASTPLGGTTDTQYF,TGTGCTAGCACCCCTCTGGGAGGGACCACAGATACGCAGTATTTT
TRBV2,TRBJ1-5,NA,NA,CASSERAGIENNSNQPQHF,TGTGCCAGCAGTGAGCGTGCCGGAATCGAAAACAACAGCAATCAGCCCCAGCATTTT
TRBV5-6,TRBJ2-7,NA,NA,CASSLDRTLSYEQYF,TGTGCCAGCAGCTTGGACAGGACCCTCTCCTACGAGCAGTACTTC
TRBV28,TRBJ1-1,TRBD1,NA,CASSFPVGQGAPTEAFF,TGTGCCAGCAGCTTCCCGGTGGGACAGGGGGCTCCCACTGAAGCTTTCTTT
TRBV30,TRBJ1-4,NA,NA,CAWSWTVGATNEKLFF,TGTGCCTGGAGTTGGACAGTGGGAGCAACTAATGAAAAACTGTTTTTT
TRBV30,TRBJ2-2,NA,NA,CAWRGGRDTGELFF,TGTGCCTGGAGAGGAGGGAGAGACACCGGGGAGCTGTTTTTT
TRBV6-1,TRBJ2-2,NA,NA,CASSEASGFGELFF,TGTGCCAGCAGTGAAGCGTCAGGGTTCGGGGAGCTGTTTTTT
TRBV29-1,TRBJ1-1,NA,NA,CSVAGSEAFF,TGCAGCGTTGCAGGTTCTGAAGCTTTCTTT
TRBV13,TRBJ1-1,NA,NA,CASSSRPSGAFF,TGTGCCAGCAGCTCCCGACCCTCAGGGGCTTTCTTT
TRBV29-1,TRBJ2-7,NA,NA,CSVDGEGSYEQYF,TGCAGCGTTGATGGCGAGGGCTCCTACGAGCAGTACTTC
TRBV11-3,TRBJ2-7,TRBD2,NA,CASSGGGEQYF,TGTGCCAGCAGCGGCGGGGGGGAGCAGTACTTC
TRBV6-6,TRBJ1-4,NA,NA,CASADLGDGNEKLFF,TGTGCCAGCGCAGATCTCGGGGACGGAAATGAAAAACTGTTTTTT
TRBV6-6,TRBJ2-4,NA,NA,CASRGGGNAKNIQYF,TGTGCCAGCAGAGGGGGCGGGAATGCCAAAAACATTCAGTACTTC
TRBV20-1,TRBJ2-1,NA,NA,CSADYNEQFF,TGCAGTGCTGACTACAATGAGCAGTTCTTC
TRBV10-1,TRBJ2-7,TRBD2,NA,CASSEATSGPYEQYF,TGCGCCAGCAGTGAGGCGACTAGCGGACCCTACGAGCAGTACTTC
TRBV30,TRBJ1-5,NA,once,CAWTTGGGTYQPQHF,TGTGCCTGGACCACCGGTGGTGGGACCTATCAGCCCCAGCATTTT
TRBV25-1,TRBJ2-3,NA,once,CASPWPEEGTDTQYF,TGTGCCAGCCCGTGGCCCGAGGAGGGCACAGATACGCAGTATTTT
TRBV7-9,TRBJ2-5,TRBD1,NA,CASSSPHGTGYLSATQYF,TGTGCCAGCAGCTCCCCCCACGGGACAGGGTATCTTTCGGCGACCCAGTACTTC
TRBV19,TRBJ2-1,NA,NA,CATTSRGVEQFF,TGTGCCACCACTAGTAGGGGGGTTGAGCAGTTCTTC
TRBV11-2,TRBJ1-2,TRBD1,once,CASSLEVFLGGAERTF,TGTGCCAGCAGCTTAGAGGTCTTTTTAGGGGGCGCCGAAAGGACCTTC
TRBV29-1,TRBJ2-7,TRBD1,NA,CSVRQGATYEQYF,TGCAGCGTACGACAGGGGGCCACCTACGAGCAGTACTTC
TRBV5-6,TRBJ1-2,TRBD1,NA,CASSFRGTGGYDGYTF,TGTGCCAGCAGCTTCCGCGGGACAGGGGGCTATGATGGCTACACCTTC
TRBV19,TRBJ1-5,TRBD1,NA,CASSMTGALYSNQPQHF,TGTGCCAGTAGTATGACAGGGGCCCTTTATAGCAATCAGCCCCAGCATTTT
TRBV2,TRBJ2-4,TRBD2,NA,CASSEAPAGDGPRYF,TGTGCCAGCAGTGAAGCCCCAGCGGGAGATGGCCCCCGGTACTTC
TRBV6-1,TRBJ1-5,NA,medium-sized,CASSAQGTNQPQHF,TGTGCCAGCAGTGCCCAGGGGACTAATCAGCCCCAGCATTTT
TRBV14,TRBJ2-1,TRBD2,few,CASSIRLAGEQFF,TGTGCCAGCAGCATCCGACTAGCGGGAGAGCAGTTCTTC
TRBV19,TRBJ2-7,TRBD2,NA,CASSIDGRTSYEQYF,TGTGCCAGTAGTATAGACGGGAGGACCTCCTACGAGCAGTACTTC
TRBV4-1,TRBJ2-5,TRBD2,NA,CASSQDLLAGDPMGTQYF,TGCGCCAGCAGCCAAGATCTGCTAGCGGGGGACCCGATGGGGACCCAGTACTTC
TRBV6-1,TRBJ2-2,TRBD1,few,CASRGQAGGELFF,TGTGCCAGCAGGGGACAGGCGGGCGGGGAGCTGTTTTTT
TRBV11-2,TRBJ1-2,TRBD1,NA,CASSLGPGQGAYGYTF,TGTGCCAGCAGCTTAGGCCCGGGACAGGGGGCTTATGGCTACACCTTC
TRBV19,TRBJ2-1,NA,once,CASSNVLGGNEQFF,TGTGCCAGTAGTAATGTTTTAGGGGGAAATGAGCAGTTCTTC
TRBV6-1,TRBJ1-5,NA,NA,CASSGQNSNQPQHF,TGTGCCAGCAGTGGACAAAATAGCAATCAGCCCCAGCATTTT
TRBV2,TRBJ2-2,NA,few,CASRSQGSGELFF,TGTGCCAGCAGGTCACAGGGTTCGGGGGAGCTGTTTTTT